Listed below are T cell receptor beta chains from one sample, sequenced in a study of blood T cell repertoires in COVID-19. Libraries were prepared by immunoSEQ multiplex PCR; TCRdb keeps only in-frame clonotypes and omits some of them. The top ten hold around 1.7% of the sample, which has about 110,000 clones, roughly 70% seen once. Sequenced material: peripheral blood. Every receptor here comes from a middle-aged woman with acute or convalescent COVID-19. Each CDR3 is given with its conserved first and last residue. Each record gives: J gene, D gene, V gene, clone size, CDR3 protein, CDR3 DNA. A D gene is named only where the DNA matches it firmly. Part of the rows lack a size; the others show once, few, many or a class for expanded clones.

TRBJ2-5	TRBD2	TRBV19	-	CASNPGGETQYF	TGTGCCAGTAACCCGGGAGGAGAGACCCAGTACTTC
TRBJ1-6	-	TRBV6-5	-	CASRPSQGYNSPLHF	TGTGCCAGCAGACCTTCACAGGGCTATAATTCACCCCTCCACTTT
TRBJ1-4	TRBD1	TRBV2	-	CASRDRGGREKLFF	TGTGCCAGCAGGGACAGGGGCGGTCGCGAAAAACTGTTTTTT
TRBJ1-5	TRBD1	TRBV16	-	CASSPRTGDHQPQHF	TGTGCCAGCAGCCCGAGGACAGGGGATCATCAGCCCCAGCATTTT
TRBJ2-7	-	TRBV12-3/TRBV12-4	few	CASTAAGYEQYF	TGTGCCAGCACCGCGGCTGGTTACGAGCAGTACTTC
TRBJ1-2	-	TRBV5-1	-	CASSLAVGGYGYTF	TGCGCCAGCAGCTTGGCCGTAGGGGGATATGGCTACACCTTC
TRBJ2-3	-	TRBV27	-	CASSFTHTDTQYF	TGTGCCAGCAGTTTTACTCACACAGATACGCAGTATTTT
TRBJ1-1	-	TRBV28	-	CASSFQILGTEAFF	TGTGCCAGCAGTTTTCAGATTCTCGGGACTGAAGCTTTCTTT
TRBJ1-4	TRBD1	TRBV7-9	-	CASSLSNRGQGEKLFF	TGTGCCAGCAGCTTATCTAACAGGGGGCAAGGTGAAAAACTGTTTTTT
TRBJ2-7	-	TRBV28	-	CASRRIRGSYEQYF	TGTGCCAGCAGACGGATCCGAGGGTCCTACGAGCAGTACTTC
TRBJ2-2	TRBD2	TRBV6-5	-	CASSTGGPDTGELFF	TGTGCCAGCAGTACGGGGGGGCCCGACACCGGGGAGCTGTTTTTT
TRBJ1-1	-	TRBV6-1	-	CASSPGDVNTEAFF	TGTGCCAGCAGCCCGGGGGATGTTAACACTGAAGCTTTCTTT
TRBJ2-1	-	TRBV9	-	CASSVEGNYNEQFF	TGTGCCAGCAGCGTAGAGGGGAACTACAATGAGCAGTTCTTC
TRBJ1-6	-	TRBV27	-	CASSLSGGTKNSPLHF	TGTGCCAGCAGTTTATCGGGAGGGACAAAGAATTCACCCCTCCACTTT
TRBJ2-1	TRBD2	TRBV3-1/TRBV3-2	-	CASSQDWRGGLDEQFF	TGTGCCAGCAGCCAAGATTGGCGGGGGGGCCTCGATGAGCAGTTCTTC
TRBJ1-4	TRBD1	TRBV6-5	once	CASKQGTNEKLFF	TGTGCCAGCAAACAGGGGACTAATGAAAAACTGTTTTTT
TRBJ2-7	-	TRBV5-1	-	CASSPLAYEQYF	TGCGCCAGCAGCCCCCTCGCCTACGAGCAGTACTTC
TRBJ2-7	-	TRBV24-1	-	CATCTGSQIREQYF	TGTGCCACCTGTACAGGGTCCCAAATTCGGGAGCAGTACTTC
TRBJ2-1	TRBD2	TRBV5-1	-	CASSLMTSGHYNEQFF	TGCGCCAGCAGCTTAATGACTAGCGGGCACTACAATGAGCAGTTCTTC
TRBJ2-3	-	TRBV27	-	CASSPPTGQPDTQYF	TGTGCCAGCAGTCCCCCCACAGGGCAGCCAGATACGCAGTATTTT
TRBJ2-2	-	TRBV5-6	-	CASSSPGTAGTGELFF	TGTGCCAGCAGCTCCCCCGGGACGGCGGGAACCGGGGAGCTGTTTTTT
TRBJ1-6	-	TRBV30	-	CAWSVSLESPLHF	TGTGCCTGGAGTGTATCTTTAGAATCACCCCTCCACTTT
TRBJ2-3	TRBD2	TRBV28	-	CASILAGVSTDTQYF	TGTGCCAGCATACTAGCGGGGGTTAGCACAGATACGCAGTATTTT
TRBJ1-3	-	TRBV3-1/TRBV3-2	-	CASSPPPPFSAGNTIYF	TGTGCCAGCAGCCCCCCCCCTCCATTCTCTGCGGGAAACACCATATATTTT
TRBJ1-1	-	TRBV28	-	CASSLIPGGLNTEAFF	TGTGCCAGCAGTTTGATACCAGGAGGCTTGAACACTGAAGCTTTCTTT
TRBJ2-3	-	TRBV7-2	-	CASSFRAGQGTDTQYF	TGTGCCAGCAGCTTCAGAGCGGGTCAAGGCACAGATACGCAGTATTTT
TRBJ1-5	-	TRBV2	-	CASGTGFGQPQHF	TGTGCCAGCGGCACAGGCTTTGGTCAGCCCCAGCATTTT
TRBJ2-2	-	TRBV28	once	CASRWGDGELFF	TGTGCCAGCAGGTGGGGAGACGGGGAGCTGTTTTTT
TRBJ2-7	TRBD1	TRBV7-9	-	CASSLADRGLEQYF	TGTGCCAGCAGCTTAGCGGACAGGGGGCTCGAGCAGTACTTC
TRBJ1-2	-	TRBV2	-	CASSEAGGARPYTF	TGTGCCAGCAGTGAAGCTGGGGGGGCTCGGCCCTACACCTTC
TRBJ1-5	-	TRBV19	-	CASSYSDQPQHF	TGTGCCAGTAGTTACAGTGATCAGCCCCAGCATTTT
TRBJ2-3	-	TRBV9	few	CASSVEPGAIDTQYF	TGTGCCAGCAGCGTAGAGCCAGGGGCGATAGATACGCAGTATTTT
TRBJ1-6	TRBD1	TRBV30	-	CAWIPGQGWNSPLHF	TGTGCCTGGATCCCGGGACAGGGCTGGAATTCACCCCTCCACTTT
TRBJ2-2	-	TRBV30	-	CAWSRLRGTGELFF	TGTGCCTGGAGTAGGCTCAGAGGCACCGGGGAGCTGTTTTTT
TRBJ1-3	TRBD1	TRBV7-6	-	CASSLDRGRTGNTIYF	TGTGCCAGCAGCTTAGACAGGGGCAGAACTGGAAACACCATATATTTT
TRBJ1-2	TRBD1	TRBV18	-	CASSEQGYGYTF	TGTGCCAGCTCAGAACAGGGGTATGGCTACACCTTC